The 11 T cell receptor beta chains presented below share a single source sample, sequenced in a study of monozygotic twins with inflammatory bowel disease. TCRdb reprocessed the 5' RACE reads and reports one entry per CDR3 protein, with no DNA. The sample totals about 300,000 distinct CDR3 sequences; its top ten clones hold roughly 5.3%. Sample: blood. These receptors came from a human donor with ulcerative colitis or Crohn's disease, or a healthy co-twin of an affected twin (not recorded which).

The rearrangement joins TRBV5-5 to TRBJ2-7; TCRdb calls TRBD1, which cannot be checked without DNA. Germline CDR1 reads SGHKS; CDR2 reads YYEKEE (reference sequence). The CDR3 sequence is 15 residues long. The chain's CDR3 is CASSLSPGYGYEQYF.

This chain uses TRBV11-2 with TRBJ2-1; TCRdb indicates TRBD1, and absent DNA this call remains unverified. Germline V gene sequence: CDR1 SGHAT, CDR2 FQNNGV. The CDR3 covers 17 residues. The CDR3 loop is CASSLDRGTGAYNEQFF.

The chain joins TRBV19 to TRBJ1-5. CDR3 length: 13 residues. Germline CDR1 and CDR2: LNHDA and SQIVND (reference sequence). This CDR3 reads CASKPKGSQPQHF.

The chain uses TRBV12-3 or TRBV12-4 and TRBJ2-7. The CDR3 consists of 14 residues. The CDR3 here is CASSTTLTPYEQYF.

This sequence joins TRBV28 and TRBJ1-1; TCRdb outputs TRBD1, but without DNA this stays unchecked. Germline V gene sequence: CDR1 MDHEN, CDR2 SYDVKM. This CDR3 spans 16 amino acids. CDR3 residues: CASSLGLGTPYTEAFF.

The CDR3 sequence is CASSQTLNYGYTF. The rearrangement uses TRBV12-3 or TRBV12-4 and TRBJ1-2. The CDR3 is 13 residues long.

This chain joins TRBV18 and TRBJ1-1. The CDR3 has 13 residues. CDR1 and CDR2 from the germline V gene are KGHSH and LQKENI. CDR3 sequence reads: CASSPIQNTEAFF.

J is TRBJ1-1 and V is TRBV24-1. The CDR3 length is 14 residues. Germline CDR1 and CDR2: KGHDR and SFDVKD. CDR3 protein: CATSVAGPRAEAFF.

The rearrangement uses TRBV7-2 and TRBJ1-2; TCRdb returns TRBD1, unconfirmable since there is no DNA. The CDR3 has 15 residues. Per germline, CDR1 SGHTA and CDR2 FQGNSA. The CDR3 loop reads CASRTLSGGSYGYTF.

The rearrangement joins TRBV29-1 to TRBJ2-1; TCRdb outputs TRBD2, but without DNA this stays unchecked. Germline V CDR1 and CDR2: SQVTM, ANQGSEA. The CDR3 spans 15 residues. CDR3: CSVTTSGRTYNEQFF.

The chain is built from TRBV28 and TRBJ2-5; with no DNA, the TCRdb D assignment of TRBD1 cannot be verified. The CDR3 runs 15 residues. Germline V lookup: CDR1 MDHEN, CDR2 SYDVKM. This CDR3 is CASSSNPPGSETQYF.